These 4 T cell receptor beta chains were all obtained from the same sample, sequenced in a study of blood T cells in healthy people across ages. A second roughly 7 to 12 cycle PCR used barcoded and J-beta primers. TCRdb used MiXCR to reprocess the 5' RACE reads, holding one entry per CDR3 protein. The table lists 900,000 to 950,000 distinct CDR3 sequences, about 28% of them singletons, with roughly 10% in the top ten. These data also formed part of another study, on T cells of mothers and their children.

Sequencing was carried out using blood. The source of these receptors is a woman between 40 and 50 years old in good health.

In this sample, this clonotype turned up many times. The V gene is TRBV12-3 or TRBV12-4, the J gene TRBJ2-7; D gene ambiguous. This CDR3 has 12 amino acids. Trimming shortened V by 3 bases and J by 9 bases, and 12 bases separated the two germline ends. CDR3 sequence reads: CASSLGRTGQYF. The DNA of the CDR3 is TGTGCCAGCAGTTTGGGCCGGACGGGGCAGTACTTC.

The rearrangement joins TRBV27 to TRBJ2-7, with a tentative D call TRBD1 (8 bases). The CDR3 consists of 19 residues. From germline, CDR1 is MNHEY and CDR2 SMNVEV (reference sequence). The V end was cut by 4 bases, the J end by 3 bases, with 28 bases between. The CDR3 DNA is TGTGCCAGCAGTTCTCTCGCCGAGCGGACAGGGAGGGTGGGCTACGAGCAGTACTTC. Its translation: CASSSLAERTGRVGYEQYF.

This chain uses TRBV7-3 with TRBJ2-3, with 7 bases aligning to TRBD2. Losses at the gene ends were 5 bases for V and 1 base for J; bases not matched to a gene: 9. This CDR3 region has 16 residues. The V gene's germline CDR1 is SGHTA and CDR2 FQGTGA. CDR3 DNA sequence: TGTGCCAGCAGCACCGGGAGCGGGGTGGGCACAGATACGCAGTATTTT. It encodes CASSTGSGVGTDTQYF.

At least ten counts were recorded for this clonotype. The rearrangement links TRBV4-3 to TRBJ2-7; 10 nucleotides align to TRBD1. Germline-derived CDR1 and CDR2 are LGHNA and YSLEER. The CDR3 is 15 amino acids. V lost 1 base, J lost 4 bases, and 4 bases stayed unmatched. The CDR3 spells CASSQGTGGAYEQYF. CDR3 nucleotide sequence: TGCGCCAGCAGCCAAGGGACAGGGGGTGCTTACGAGCAGTACTTC.